The 4 T cell receptor beta chains in this list originate from one sample, sequenced in a study of T cell changes during pregnancy in multiple sclerosis. TCRdb's copy holds only in-frame clones and misses some; the assay was immunoSEQ multiplex PCR. The sample includes about 100,000 clones, about 92% of them seen just once. The sequences come from peripheral blood, collected in the first trimester of pregnancy. These receptors were taken from a female donor with multiple sclerosis, enrolled in a pregnancy study.

The chain has TRBV19 and TRBJ2-7; perhaps TRBD1 as D (7 bases). V gave up 6 bases and J gave up 4 bases, with 22 bases separating them. The CDR3 consists of 16 residues. Germline V gene lookup returns CDR1 LNHDA and CDR2 SQIVND (reference sequence). CDR3 residues: CASSLGATRGVYEQYF. The DNA for the CDR3 is TGTGCCAGTAGCCTGGGGGCCACCAGGGGGGTGTACGAGCAGTACTTC.

The CDR3 sequence: CASSVEAGPSFYNEQFF. CDR3 nucleotides: TGTGCCAGCAGCGTAGAAGCAGGGCCTTCCTTCTACAATGAGCAGTTCTTC. V usage is TRBV9 and J usage is TRBJ2-1; weak D call: TRBD1 (5 bases). V lost 0 bases, J lost 3 bases, and 16 bases lay in between. There are 17 residues in the CDR3. The germline V gene has CDR1 SGDLS and CDR2 YYNGEE.

CDR3 nucleotides: TGTGCCAGTAGTCCCGAACAGGGAAGCAATCAGCCCCAGCATTTT. It is translated as CASSPEQGSNQPQHF. The genes are TRBV19 and TRBJ1-5, with D perhaps TRBD1 (6 bases). This CDR3 is built from 15 residues. Germline loops: CDR1 LNHDA, CDR2 SQIVND (reference sequence). V was trimmed by 5 bases and J by 1 base, leaving 12 bases between them.

The genes are TRBV27 and TRBJ2-2, with 7 bases that match TRBD2. CDR3 length: 15 residues. V was clipped by 2 bases and J by 7 bases; unmatched bases: 7. Germline V gives CDR1 MNHEY, CDR2 SMNVEV (reference sequence). The DNA of the CDR3 is TGTGCCAGCAGTTTAGCGGGAGTGTATGGCGGGGAGCTGTTTTTT. It codes for CASSLAGVYGGELFF.